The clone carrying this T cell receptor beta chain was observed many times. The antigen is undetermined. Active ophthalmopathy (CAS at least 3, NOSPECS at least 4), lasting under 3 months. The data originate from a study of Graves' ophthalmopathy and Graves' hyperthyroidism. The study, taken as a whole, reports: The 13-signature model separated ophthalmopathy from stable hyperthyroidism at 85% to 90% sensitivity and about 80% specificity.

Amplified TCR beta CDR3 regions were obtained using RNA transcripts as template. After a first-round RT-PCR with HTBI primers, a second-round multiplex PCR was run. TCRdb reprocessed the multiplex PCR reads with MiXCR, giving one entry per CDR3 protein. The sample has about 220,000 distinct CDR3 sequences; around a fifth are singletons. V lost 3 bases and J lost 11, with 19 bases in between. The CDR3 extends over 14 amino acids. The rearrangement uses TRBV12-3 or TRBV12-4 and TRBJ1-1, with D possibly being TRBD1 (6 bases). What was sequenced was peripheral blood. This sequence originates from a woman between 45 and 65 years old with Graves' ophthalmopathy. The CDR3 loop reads CASSLGQGRRDAFF. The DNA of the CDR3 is TGTGCCAGCAGTTTGGGGCAGGGGCGGAGGGACGCTTTCTTT.